These 6 T cell receptor beta chains originate from one sample sequenced in a study of blood T cell repertoires in COVID-19. The repertoire was sequenced with immunoSEQ multiplex PCR; TCRdb's copy has only in-frame clones and lacks some. Of some 390,000 clones listed, around 89% were seen once; the top ten hold 1.5% to 1.7%. Specimen: peripheral blood. These receptors were collected from a woman between 35 and 50 years old with COVID-19, enrolled during active disease.

The gene calls are TRBV6-5 and TRBJ1-3; D not certain. Germline CDR1 MNHEY, CDR2 SVGAGI. The CDR3 runs 14 residues. Trimming removed 6 bases from V and 0 bases from J, with 9 bases in between. The chain's CDR3 is CASSQSFSGNTIYF. CDR3 bases: TGTGCCAGCAGCCAAAGCTTCTCTGGAAACACCATATATTTT.

The gene calls are TRBV10-3 and TRBJ1-2; 10 nucleotides align to TRBD1. The CDR3 sequence is 16 residues long. The germline CDR1 and CDR2 sequences are ENHRY and SYGVKD. The J segment lost 7 bases and the V segment lost 5 bases, leaving 13 bases of the junction unmatched. In DNA, the CDR3 is TGTGCCATCAGTCGAACGACAGGGGGCGTCGGTAGTGGCTACACCTTC. Translating gives CAISRTTGGVGSGYTF.

The V and J genes are TRBV6-6 and TRBJ1-2, with D tentatively TRBD1 (6 bases). The CDR3 totals 13 residues. V was cut by 7 bases and J by 6 bases, with 15 bases left in between. CDR1 is MNHNY, CDR2 SVGAGI, per germline (reference sequence). CDR3 sequence (DNA): TGTGCCAGCAATCCCAGGGGCGCGAATGGCTACACCTTC. Amino acid sequence: CASNPRGANGYTF.

The chain couples TRBV6-1 to TRBJ1-2; 7 bases map to TRBD1. The CDR3 runs 13 residues. After removal of 11 bases from V and 2 bases from J, the junction contained 8 bases not matched to a gene. Germline CDR1 reads MNHNS; CDR2 reads SASEGT. The CDR3, as DNA: TGTGCCGGACGGGACAGCCCCAACTATGGCTACACCTTC. Protein sequence: CAGRDSPNYGYTF.

CDR3 in DNA: TGTGCCAGCAGTTCCCGGACAGGGGGAGAAAAACTGTTTTTT. This gives the protein CASSSRTGGEKLFF. This chain connects TRBV27 to TRBJ1-4; 10 bases align to TRBD1. This CDR3 has 14 residues. Germline CDR1 reads MNHEY; CDR2 reads SMNVEV (reference sequence). V trimming: 4 bases; J trimming: 8 bases; junction bases outside the gene matches: 4.

This rearrangement joins TRBV28 to TRBJ1-4; D unresolved. This CDR3 is built from 16 residues. Germline values: CDR1 MDHEN, CDR2 SYDVKM. The V and J ends lost 4 bases and 0 bases respectively, with 12 bases between them. CDR3 DNA sequence: TGTGCCAGCAGTTCCGATCTAGTTGCAACTAATGAAAAACTGTTTTTT. This encodes CASSSDLVATNEKLFF.